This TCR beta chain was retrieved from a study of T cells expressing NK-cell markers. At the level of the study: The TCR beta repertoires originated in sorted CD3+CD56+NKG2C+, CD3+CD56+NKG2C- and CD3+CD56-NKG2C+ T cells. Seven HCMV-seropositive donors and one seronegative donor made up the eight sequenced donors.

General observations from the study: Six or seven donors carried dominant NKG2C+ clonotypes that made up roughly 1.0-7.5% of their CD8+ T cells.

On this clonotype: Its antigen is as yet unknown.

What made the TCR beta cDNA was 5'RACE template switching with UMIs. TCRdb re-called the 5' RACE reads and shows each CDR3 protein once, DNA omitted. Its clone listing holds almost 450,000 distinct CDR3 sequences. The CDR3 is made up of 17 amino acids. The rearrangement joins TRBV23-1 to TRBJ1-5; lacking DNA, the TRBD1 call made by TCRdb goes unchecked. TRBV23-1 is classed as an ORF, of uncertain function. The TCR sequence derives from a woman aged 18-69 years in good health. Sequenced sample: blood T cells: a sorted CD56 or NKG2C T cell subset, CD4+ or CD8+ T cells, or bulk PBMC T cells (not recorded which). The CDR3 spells CASSQRAKDRGHQPQHF.